The rows below give T cell receptor beta chains drawn from one sample of a study of human T cells and chemical hapten exposure. TCRdb analysed the RACE reads with MiXCR anew, one entry per CDR3 protein. The repertoire consists of around 120,000 distinct CDR3 sequences, with approximately 13% occurring once and the leading ten covering 2.8%. The sample here was whole blood, taken in connection with sensitization to the hapten diphenylcyclopropenone (DPC). The receptors come from a woman under 30 with alopecia areata. Some clones in this sample may be carry-over from other donors' samples. CDR3s include the opening cysteine and the closing phenylalanine or tryptophan. Each record gives: clone size, D gene, J gene, V gene, CDR3 DNA, CDR3 protein. A D gene is named only where the DNA matches it firmly. A clone size is listed for some rows: how often the clone was seen (once, few, many), or a class if it is expanded.

abundance: many
d_gene: .
j_gene: TRBJ2-3
v_gene: TRBV5-1
CDR3nt: TGCGCCAGCAGCTTGGCCGACGGACACGGCACAGATACGCAGTATTTT
CDR3aa: CASSLADGHGTDTQYF

abundance: few
d_gene: TRBD1
j_gene: TRBJ1-2
v_gene: TRBV14
CDR3nt: TGTGCCAGCACCCAGGGGGGGTATGGCTACACCTTC
CDR3aa: CASTQGGYGYTF

abundance: few
d_gene: .
j_gene: TRBJ1-5
v_gene: TRBV7-9
CDR3nt: TGTGCCAGCAGCTTAGATGATCGCAATCAGCCCCAGCATTTT
CDR3aa: CASSLDDRNQPQHF

abundance: many
d_gene: TRBD1
j_gene: TRBJ1-1
v_gene: TRBV18
CDR3nt: TGTGCCAGCTCACCCGACAGGGCAGGGAACACTGAAGCTTTCTTT
CDR3aa: CASSPDRAGNTEAFF

abundance: many
d_gene: .
j_gene: TRBJ2-7
v_gene: TRBV11-2
CDR3nt: TGTGCCAGCAGCTTTCGGTCAGGTGGAAGTGACGAGCAGTACTTC
CDR3aa: CASSFRSGGSDEQYF

abundance: many
d_gene: .
j_gene: TRBJ1-2
v_gene: TRBV20-1
CDR3nt: TGCAGTGCTAGAGACGGAAGTAACTATGGCTACACCTTC
CDR3aa: CSARDGSNYGYTF

abundance: .
d_gene: .
j_gene: TRBJ1-2
v_gene: TRBV19
CDR3nt: TGTGCCAGCCGGGGAGTAGGGGATAACTATGGCTACACCTTC
CDR3aa: CASRGVGDNYGYTF

abundance: .
d_gene: TRBD2
j_gene: TRBJ2-3
v_gene: TRBV27
CDR3nt: TGTGCCAGCAGCCCCGGGACTAGCGTTACAGATACGCAGTATTTT
CDR3aa: CASSPGTSVTDTQYF

abundance: few
d_gene: .
j_gene: TRBJ2-2
v_gene: TRBV2
CDR3nt: TGTGCCAGCAGTGGGGCTACCGGGGAGCTGTTTTTT
CDR3aa: CASSGATGELFF

abundance: few
d_gene: TRBD1
j_gene: TRBJ2-3
v_gene: TRBV6-2/TRBV6-3
CDR3nt: TGTGCCAGCACACAATCTCGGACAGGGTTGCAGTATTTT
CDR3aa: CASTQSRTGLQYF

abundance: few
d_gene: TRBD1
j_gene: TRBJ2-1
v_gene: TRBV6-2/TRBV6-3
CDR3nt: TGTGCCAGCCAGGACAGGATCTACAATGAGCAGTTCTTC
CDR3aa: CASQDRIYNEQFF

abundance: few
d_gene: .
j_gene: TRBJ2-2
v_gene: TRBV6-1
CDR3nt: TGTGCCAGCAGTGAATTTCGAGACTCCGGGGAGCTGTTTTTT
CDR3aa: CASSEFRDSGELFF

abundance: .
d_gene: .
j_gene: TRBJ2-2
v_gene: TRBV11-3
CDR3nt: TGTGCCAGCAGCTTGAGAGGCGATCCCTTCTACACCGGGGAGCTGTTTTTT
CDR3aa: CASSLRGDPFYTGELFF

abundance: many
d_gene: .
j_gene: TRBJ2-1
v_gene: TRBV7-2
CDR3nt: TGTGCCAGCAGCTTAGGTCTAGCCCCCTACAATGAGCAGTTCTTC
CDR3aa: CASSLGLAPYNEQFF

abundance: .
d_gene: .
j_gene: TRBJ2-2
v_gene: TRBV3-1
CDR3nt: TGTGCCAGCAGCCGCAGGGGGGCCCCACCCGGGGAGCTGTTTTTT
CDR3aa: CASSRRGAPPGELFF

abundance: .
d_gene: .
j_gene: TRBJ1-4
v_gene: TRBV7-2
CDR3nt: TGTGCCAGCGGCGCGATAGGGGGGCATAGTGAAAAACTGTTTTTT
CDR3aa: CASGAIGGHSEKLFF

abundance: many
d_gene: .
j_gene: TRBJ1-1
v_gene: TRBV6-5
CDR3nt: TGTGCCAGCAGCCGAAAGACCAGGCATGAAGCTTTCTTT
CDR3aa: CASSRKTRHEAFF

abundance: many
d_gene: .
j_gene: TRBJ2-3
v_gene: TRBV5-1
CDR3nt: TGCGCCAGCCGATCGGACATTCCCACAGATACGCAGTATTTT
CDR3aa: CASRSDIPTDTQYF

abundance: .
d_gene: TRBD1
j_gene: TRBJ1-1
v_gene: TRBV5-1
CDR3nt: TGCGCCAGCAGCTTAATGACAGGGGGCGGCACTGAAGCTTTCTTT
CDR3aa: CASSLMTGGGTEAFF

abundance: .
d_gene: TRBD2
j_gene: TRBJ2-1
v_gene: TRBV4-2
CDR3nt: TGTGCCAGCAGCCAAGGACCCGGGACTAACGACAATGAGCAGTTCTTC
CDR3aa: CASSQGPGTNDNEQFF

abundance: .
d_gene: .
j_gene: TRBJ1-1
v_gene: TRBV10-3
CDR3nt: TGTGCCATCAGCCGGGGGTTGAACACTGAAGCTTTCTTT
CDR3aa: CAISRGLNTEAFF

abundance: many
d_gene: TRBD1
j_gene: TRBJ1-4
v_gene: TRBV20-1
CDR3nt: TGCAGTGCCGCCCCCGGGACAGGGGATGAAAAACTGTTTTTT
CDR3aa: CSAAPGTGDEKLFF

abundance: many
d_gene: .
j_gene: TRBJ1-6
v_gene: TRBV6-2/TRBV6-3
CDR3nt: TGTGCCAGCAGTTACTCGATAGGAGGGAGGAATTCACCCCTCCACTTT
CDR3aa: CASSYSIGGRNSPLHF

abundance: few
d_gene: TRBD1
j_gene: TRBJ2-7
v_gene: TRBV15
CDR3nt: TGTGCCACCAGCACCAGGTTGGGACAGATCTACGAGCAGTACTTC
CDR3aa: CATSTRLGQIYEQYF

abundance: .
d_gene: .
j_gene: TRBJ1-4
v_gene: TRBV7-9
CDR3nt: TGTGCCAGCAGCTTAGAGAGGGGCGGAAAACTGTTTTTT
CDR3aa: CASSLERGGKLFF

abundance: .
d_gene: .
j_gene: TRBJ1-6
v_gene: TRBV6-2/TRBV6-3
CDR3nt: TGTGCCAGCAGTTCCCAGGCGCGCCTCCACTTT
CDR3aa: CASSSQARLHF

abundance: .
d_gene: .
j_gene: TRBJ2-1
v_gene: TRBV7-2
CDR3nt: TGTGCCAGCAGCCCCTATTCCTACAATGAGCAGTTCTTC
CDR3aa: CASSPYSYNEQFF